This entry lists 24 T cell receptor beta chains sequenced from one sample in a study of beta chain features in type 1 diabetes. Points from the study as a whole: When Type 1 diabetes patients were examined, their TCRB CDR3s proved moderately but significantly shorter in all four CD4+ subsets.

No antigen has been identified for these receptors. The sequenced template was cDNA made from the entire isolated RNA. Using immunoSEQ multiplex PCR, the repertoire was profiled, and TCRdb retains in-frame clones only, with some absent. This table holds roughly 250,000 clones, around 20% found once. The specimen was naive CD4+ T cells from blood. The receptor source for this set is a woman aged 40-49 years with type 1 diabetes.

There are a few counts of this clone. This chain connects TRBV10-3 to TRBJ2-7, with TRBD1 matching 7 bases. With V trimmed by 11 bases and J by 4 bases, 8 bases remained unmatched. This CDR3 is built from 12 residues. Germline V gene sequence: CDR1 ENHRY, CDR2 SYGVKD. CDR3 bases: TGTGCCTCCCGAGGGACAGCTTACGAGCAGTACTTC. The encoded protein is CASRGTAYEQYF.

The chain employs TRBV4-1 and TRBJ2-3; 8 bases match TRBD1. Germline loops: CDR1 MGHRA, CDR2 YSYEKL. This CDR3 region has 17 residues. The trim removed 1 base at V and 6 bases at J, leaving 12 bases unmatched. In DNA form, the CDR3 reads TGCGCCAGCAGCCAAGGACCACGGACAGGGCTCTGGGATACGCAGTATTTT. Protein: CASSQGPRTGLWDTQYF.

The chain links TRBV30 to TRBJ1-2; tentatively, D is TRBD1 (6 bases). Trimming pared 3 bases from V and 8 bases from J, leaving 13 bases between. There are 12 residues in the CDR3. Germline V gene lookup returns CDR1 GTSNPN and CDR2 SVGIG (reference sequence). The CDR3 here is CAWRQGSWGYTF. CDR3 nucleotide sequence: TGTGCCTGGAGACAGGGTAGTTGGGGCTACACCTTC. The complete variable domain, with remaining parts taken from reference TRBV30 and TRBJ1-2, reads SQTIHQWPATLVQPVGSPLSLECTVEGTSNPNLYWYRQAAGRGLQLLFYSVGIGQISSEVPQNLSASRPQDRQFILSSKKLLLSDSGFYLCAWRQGSWGYTFGSGTRLTVV.

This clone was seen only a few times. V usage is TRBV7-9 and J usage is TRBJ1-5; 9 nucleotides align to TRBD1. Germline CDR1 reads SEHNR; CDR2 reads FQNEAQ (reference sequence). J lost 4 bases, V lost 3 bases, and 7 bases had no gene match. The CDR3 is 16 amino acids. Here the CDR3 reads CASSLGTGSRNQPQHF. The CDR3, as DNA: TGTGCCAGCAGCTTGGGGACAGGGAGCCGAAATCAGCCCCAGCATTTT.

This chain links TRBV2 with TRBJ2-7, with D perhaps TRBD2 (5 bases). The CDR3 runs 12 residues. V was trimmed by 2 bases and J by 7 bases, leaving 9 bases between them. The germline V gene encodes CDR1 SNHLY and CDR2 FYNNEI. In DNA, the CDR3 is TGTGCCAGCAGTGAAACTAGAGTGGAGCAGTACTTC. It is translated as CASSETRVEQYF.

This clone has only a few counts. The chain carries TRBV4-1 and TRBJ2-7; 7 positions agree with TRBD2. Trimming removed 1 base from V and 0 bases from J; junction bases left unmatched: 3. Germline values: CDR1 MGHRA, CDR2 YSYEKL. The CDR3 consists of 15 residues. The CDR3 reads CASSQGAGASYEQYF. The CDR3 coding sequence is TGCGCCAGCAGCCAAGGTGCGGGAGCCTCCTACGAGCAGTACTTC.

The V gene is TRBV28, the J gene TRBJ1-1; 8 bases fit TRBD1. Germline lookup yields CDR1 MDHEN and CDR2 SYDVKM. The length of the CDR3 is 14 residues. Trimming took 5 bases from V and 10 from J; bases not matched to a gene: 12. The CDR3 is CASSDQGAVWGAFF. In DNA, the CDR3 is TGTGCCAGCAGTGACCAGGGGGCAGTGTGGGGAGCTTTCTTT.

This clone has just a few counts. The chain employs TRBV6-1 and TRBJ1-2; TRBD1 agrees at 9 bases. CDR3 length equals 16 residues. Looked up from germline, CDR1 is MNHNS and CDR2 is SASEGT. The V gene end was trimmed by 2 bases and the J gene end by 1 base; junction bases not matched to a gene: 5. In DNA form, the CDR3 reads TGTGCCAGCAGTGAACAAGGGACAGGGCTTAACTATGGCTACACCTTC. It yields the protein CASSEQGTGLNYGYTF.

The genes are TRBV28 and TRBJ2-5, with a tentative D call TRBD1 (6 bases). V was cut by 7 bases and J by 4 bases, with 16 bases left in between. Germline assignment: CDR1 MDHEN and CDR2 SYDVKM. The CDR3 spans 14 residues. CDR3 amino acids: CASIAQGYRETQYF. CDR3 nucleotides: TGTGCCAGCATTGCCCAGGGGTACCGAGAGACCCAGTACTTC.

The CDR3 coding sequence is TGTGCCAGCAGCTTAATAGCTAGCGGGGGAGCCGGGGAGCTGTTTTTT. Amino acids: CASSLIASGGAGELFF. The V and J genes are TRBV7-3 and TRBJ2-2; 10 nucleotides line up with TRBD2. Germline CDR1 and CDR2: SGHTA and FQGTGA. The CDR3 runs 16 residues. Losses at the gene ends were 1 base for V and 6 bases for J; bases not matched to a gene: 5. The full variable domain, with the rest looked up from reference TRBV7-3 and TRBJ2-2, is GAGVSQTPSNKVTEKGKYVELRCDPISGHTALYWYRQSLGQGPEFLIYFQGTGAADDSGLPNDRFFAVRPEGSVSTLKIQRTERGDSAVYLCASSLIASGGAGELFFGEGSRLTVL.

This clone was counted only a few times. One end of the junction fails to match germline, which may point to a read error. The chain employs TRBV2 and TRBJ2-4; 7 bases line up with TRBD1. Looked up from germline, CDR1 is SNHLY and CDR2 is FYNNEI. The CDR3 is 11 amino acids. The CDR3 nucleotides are TGTGCCAGCAGTGCCGGACAGGTTGGTGCCTTC. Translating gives CASSAGQVGAF.

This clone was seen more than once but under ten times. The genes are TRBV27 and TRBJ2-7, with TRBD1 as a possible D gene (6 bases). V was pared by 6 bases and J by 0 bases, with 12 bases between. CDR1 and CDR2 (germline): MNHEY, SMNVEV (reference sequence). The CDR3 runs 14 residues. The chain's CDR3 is CASSLDSSSYEQYF. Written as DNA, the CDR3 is TGTGCCAGCAGCCTGGACAGTTCCTCCTACGAGCAGTACTTC.

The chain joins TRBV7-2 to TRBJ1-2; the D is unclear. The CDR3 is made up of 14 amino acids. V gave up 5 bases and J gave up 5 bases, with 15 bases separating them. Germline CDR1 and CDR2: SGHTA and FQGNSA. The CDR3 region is CASSVRLPPYGYTF. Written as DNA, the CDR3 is TGTGCCAGCAGCGTGCGGTTGCCCCCGTATGGCTACACCTTC.

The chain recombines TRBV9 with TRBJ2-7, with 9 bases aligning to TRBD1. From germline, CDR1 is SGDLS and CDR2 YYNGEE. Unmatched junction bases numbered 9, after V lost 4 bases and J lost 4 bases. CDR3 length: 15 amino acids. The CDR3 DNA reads TGTGCCAGCAGCCCACCCGGGACAGGGAGTTACGAGCAGTACTTC. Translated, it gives CASSPPGTGSYEQYF.

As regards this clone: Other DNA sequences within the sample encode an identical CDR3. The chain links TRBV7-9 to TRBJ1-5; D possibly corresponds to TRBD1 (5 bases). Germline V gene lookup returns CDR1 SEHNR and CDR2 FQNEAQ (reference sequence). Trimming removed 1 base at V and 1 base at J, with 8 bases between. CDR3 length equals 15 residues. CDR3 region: CASSLGSGSNQPQHF. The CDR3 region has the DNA TGTGCCAGCAGCTTAGGATCAGGGAGCAATCAGCCCCAGCATTTT.

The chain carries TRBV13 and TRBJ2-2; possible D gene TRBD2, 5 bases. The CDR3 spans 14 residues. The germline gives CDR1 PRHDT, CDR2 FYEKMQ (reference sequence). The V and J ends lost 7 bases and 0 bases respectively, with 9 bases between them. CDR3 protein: CASTGFTNTGELFF. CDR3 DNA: TGTGCCAGCACGGGGTTTACGAACACCGGGGAGCTGTTTTTT.

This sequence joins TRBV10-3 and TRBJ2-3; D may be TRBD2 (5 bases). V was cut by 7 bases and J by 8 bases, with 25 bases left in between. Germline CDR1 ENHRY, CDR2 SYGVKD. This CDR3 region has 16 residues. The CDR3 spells CAITPKSHSAGGTQYF. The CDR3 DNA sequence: TGTGCCATCACCCCCAAGAGTCACTCCGCGGGTGGTACGCAGTATTTT.

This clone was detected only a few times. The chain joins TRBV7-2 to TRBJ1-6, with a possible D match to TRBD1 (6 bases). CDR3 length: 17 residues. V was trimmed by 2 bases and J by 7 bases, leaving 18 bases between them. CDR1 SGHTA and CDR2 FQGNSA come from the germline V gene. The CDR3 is CASSLIPSGATNSPLHF. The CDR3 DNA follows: TGTGCCAGCAGCTTAATCCCGTCAGGGGCTACGAATTCACCCCTCCACTTT.

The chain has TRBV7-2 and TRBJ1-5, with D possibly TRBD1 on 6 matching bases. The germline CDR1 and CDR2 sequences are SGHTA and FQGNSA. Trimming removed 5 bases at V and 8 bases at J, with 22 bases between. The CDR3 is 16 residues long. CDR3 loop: CASSLRQANSREPQHF. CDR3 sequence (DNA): TGTGCCAGCAGCCTTCGACAGGCCAACTCAAGGGAGCCCCAGCATTTT.

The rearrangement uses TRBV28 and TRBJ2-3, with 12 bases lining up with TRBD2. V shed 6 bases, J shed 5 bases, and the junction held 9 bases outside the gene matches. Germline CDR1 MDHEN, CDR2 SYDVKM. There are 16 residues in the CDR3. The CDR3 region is CASSRSSGGAGDTQYF. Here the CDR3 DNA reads TGTGCCAGCAGCCGTTCTAGCGGGGGGGCCGGAGATACGCAGTATTTT.

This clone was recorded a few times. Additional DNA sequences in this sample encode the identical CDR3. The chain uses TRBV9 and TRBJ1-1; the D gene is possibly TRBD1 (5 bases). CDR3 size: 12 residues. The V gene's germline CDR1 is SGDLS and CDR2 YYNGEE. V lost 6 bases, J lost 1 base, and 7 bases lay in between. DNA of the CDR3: TGTGCCAGCAATAGGGGGAACACTGAAGCTTTCTTT. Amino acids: CASNRGNTEAFF.

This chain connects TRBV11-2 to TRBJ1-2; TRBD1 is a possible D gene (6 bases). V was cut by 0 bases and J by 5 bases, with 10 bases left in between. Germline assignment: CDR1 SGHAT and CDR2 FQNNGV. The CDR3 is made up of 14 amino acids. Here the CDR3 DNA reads TGTGCCAGCAGCTTAGACGGGGGGCGATATGGCTACACCTTC. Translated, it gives CASSLDGGRYGYTF.

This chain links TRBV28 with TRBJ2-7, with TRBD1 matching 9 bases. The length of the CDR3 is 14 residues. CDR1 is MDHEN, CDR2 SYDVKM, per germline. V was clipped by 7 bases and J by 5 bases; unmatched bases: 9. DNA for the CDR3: TGTGCCAGCACCACGGGACAGGGCACCAACGAGCAGTACTTC. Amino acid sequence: CASTTGQGTNEQYF.

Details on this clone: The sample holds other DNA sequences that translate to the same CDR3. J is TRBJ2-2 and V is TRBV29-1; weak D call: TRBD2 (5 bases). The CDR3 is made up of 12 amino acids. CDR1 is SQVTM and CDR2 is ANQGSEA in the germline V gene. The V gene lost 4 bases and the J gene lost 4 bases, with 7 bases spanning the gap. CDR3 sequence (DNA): TGCAGCGTTGGACGGGGCACCGGGGAGCTGTTTTTT. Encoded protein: CSVGRGTGELFF.